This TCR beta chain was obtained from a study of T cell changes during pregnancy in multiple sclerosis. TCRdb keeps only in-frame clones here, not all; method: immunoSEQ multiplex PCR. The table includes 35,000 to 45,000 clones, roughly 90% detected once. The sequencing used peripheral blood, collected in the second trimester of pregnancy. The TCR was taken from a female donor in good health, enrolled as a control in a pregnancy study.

The CDR3 nucleotides read TGTGCCAGCAGTGAGGGTTATGCGGGAGTGCGAGATACGCAGTATTTT. Translation gives CASSEGYAGVRDTQYF. V gene TRBV6-1 combines with J gene TRBJ2-3, with TRBD2 matching over 7 bases. V lost 3 bases, J lost 5 bases, and 11 bases stayed unmatched. This CDR3 contains 16 residues. Germline assignment: CDR1 MNHNS and CDR2 SASEGT.